This passage covers 18 T cell receptor beta chains from one sample sequenced in a study of siplizumab effects on memory and regulatory T cells. Clones were sequenced by immunoSEQ multiplex PCR, and TCRdb holds only the in-frame ones, with some missing. The sample carries some 96,000 clones, about 94% recorded once. Specimen: non-Treg CD4+ T cells sorted from blood. These TCRs come from a human donor in good health.

Of note for this clone: The same CDR3 arises from other DNA sequences in this sample as well. The chain links TRBV28 to TRBJ2-7; the D is unclear. Trimming removed 9 bases from V and 2 bases from J, with 8 bases in between. CDR3 length: 11 amino acids. Germline V gives CDR1 MDHEN, CDR2 SYDVKM. This CDR3 is CASTTTYEQYF. As DNA, the CDR3 is TGTGCCAGTACTACCACCTACGAGCAGTACTTC. The whole variable domain, remainder taken from reference TRBV28 and TRBJ2-7, is DVKVTQSSRYLVKRTGEKVFLECVQDMDHENMFWYRQDPGLGLRLIYFSYDVKMKEKGDIPEGYSVSREKKERFSLILESASTNQTSMYLCASTTTYEQYFGPGTRLTVT.

This clone was recorded once. V gene TRBV19 combines with J gene TRBJ2-7, with D perhaps matching TRBD1 or TRBD2 (5 bases each). V lost 2 bases to trimming and J lost 0 bases, with 14 bases between them. CDR3 length: 16 residues. In germline, CDR1 is LNHDA, CDR2 SQIVND (reference sequence). Written as DNA, the CDR3 is TGTGCCAGTAGTATAAGAACCGGGACGGGCTCCTACGAGCAGTACTTC. Translation: CASSIRTGTGSYEQYF.

The chain employs TRBV15 and TRBJ1-1; TRBD1 matches 11 bases. Trimming took 5 bases from V and 4 from J; bases not matched to a gene: 9. Germline V gene sequence: CDR1 LNHNV, CDR2 YYDKDF (reference sequence). CDR3 length: 16 amino acids. CDR3 coding DNA: TGTGCCACCAGCGACCGGACAGGGGGCGGTGGCACTGAAGCTTTCTTT. This sequence encodes CATSDRTGGGGTEAFF.

This clone was seen once. The chain carries TRBV5-1 and TRBJ2-5, with a tentative D call TRBD2 (6 bases). There are 15 residues in the CDR3. Trimming left V 0 bases short and J 5 bases short, with 14 bases between. Germline loops: CDR1 SGHRS, CDR2 YFSETQ. The CDR3 region has the DNA TGCGCCAGCAGCTTGGACGGTAAAAGCGGGGAGACCCAGTACTTC. It specifies CASSLDGKSGETQYF.

The chain is built from TRBV27 and TRBJ1-1; D call uncertain. The V gene lost 6 bases and the J gene lost 1 base, with 9 bases spanning the gap. Looked up from germline, CDR1 is MNHEY and CDR2 is SMNVEV (reference sequence). The CDR3 consists of 13 residues. CDR3: CASRKMGNTEAFF. In nucleotides, the CDR3 is TGTGCCAGCAGGAAAATGGGGAACACTGAAGCTTTCTTT.

V is TRBV5-6 and J is TRBJ1-3; D uncertain. The V and J ends lost 1 base and 1 base respectively, with 12 bases between them. Per germline, CDR1 SGHDT and CDR2 YYEEEE. There are 16 residues in the CDR3. The CDR3 sequence is CASSLRTETSGNTIYF. For the CDR3, the DNA is TGTGCCAGCAGCTTGCGAACGGAGACTTCTGGAAACACCATATATTTT.

The chain has TRBV4-1 and TRBJ2-2; 8 bases line up with TRBD1. V lost 3 bases to trimming and J lost 0 bases; unmatched junction nucleotides: 3. Germline CDR1 MGHRA, CDR2 YSYEKL. CDR3 length: 16 residues. The CDR3 nucleotides read TGCGCCAGCAGCCACAGGACAGGGACGAACACCGGGGAGCTGTTTTTT. It codes for CASSHRTGTNTGELFF.

The chain has TRBV6-5 and TRBJ2-2, with unresolved D. Looked up from germline, CDR1 is MNHEY and CDR2 is SVGAGI. The V and J ends lost 7 bases and 1 base respectively, with 10 bases between them. The CDR3 loop spans 14 amino acids. As DNA, the CDR3 is TGTGCCAGCACCCCCAGTTGGAACACCGGGGAGCTGTTTTTT. Translating it yields CASTPSWNTGELFF.

This clone was recorded once. The J gene is TRBJ2-1, the V gene TRBV15; 9 bases are a match to TRBD1. Trimming at V came to 6 bases and at J to 7 bases, leaving 10 bases not matched to a gene. Looked up from germline, CDR1 is LNHNV and CDR2 is YYDKDF (reference sequence). The CDR3 is 15 residues long. CDR3 nucleotides: TGTGCCACCAGTGACTTCCGGGACAGGGATAATGAGCAGTTCTTC. This encodes CATSDFRDRDNEQFF.

This clone was seen just once. The V and J genes are TRBV27 and TRBJ2-2; no clear D gene. V shed 10 bases and J shed 0 bases, with 15 bases lying between them. Germline values: CDR1 MNHEY, CDR2 SMNVEV (reference sequence). This CDR3 spans 15 amino acids. The CDR3 sequence is CATSTVQPNTGELFF. The CDR3 DNA sequence: TGTGCCACCTCGACGGTACAACCGAACACCGGGGAGCTGTTTTTT.

The chain recombines TRBV11-2 with TRBJ2-3, with D uncertain. The CDR3 contains 15 residues. From germline, CDR1 is SGHAT and CDR2 FQNNGV. Trimming cost V 5 bases and J 4 bases, with 16 bases left between them. CDR3 in DNA: TGTGCCAGCAGCCGACCAACTACATTTCCAGATACGCAGTATTTT. It specifies CASSRPTTFPDTQYF.

The CDR3 here is CASSLDSRAGNTGELFF. In DNA form, the CDR3 reads TGTGCCAGCAGCTTAGATTCCAGAGCCGGGAACACCGGGGAGCTGTTTTTT. J is TRBJ2-2 and V is TRBV11-2, with D unresolved. V lost 0 bases and J lost 1, with 12 bases in between. The CDR3 covers 17 residues. Germline assignment: CDR1 SGHAT and CDR2 FQNNGV.

V is TRBV6-6 and J is TRBJ2-5; no clear D gene. Germline CDR1 MNHNY, CDR2 SVGAGI (reference sequence). CDR3 size: 13 residues. Trimming removed 5 bases at V and 2 bases at J, with 9 bases between. The CDR3 DNA follows: TGTGCCAGCAGTGGGATGATTCAAGAGACCCAGTACTTC. Protein: CASSGMIQETQYF.

V is TRBV12-1 and J is TRBJ2-3; the table's D call, TRBD2, was not checked against the DNA. TRBV12-1 is a pseudogene. This CDR3 contains 15 residues. For the CDR3, the DNA is TGTGCCAGCAGCAGGGGACTAGCGTGCACAGATACGCAGTATTTT. Protein product: CASSRGLACTDTQYF.

The rearrangement joins TRBV7-3 to TRBJ2-3; possible D gene TRBD2, 6 bases. Germline lookup yields CDR1 SGHTA and CDR2 FQGTGA. The germline V and J ends were trimmed by 1 base and 4 bases, with 15 bases remaining between them. The CDR3 spans 16 residues. CDR3 protein: CASSLSLGGLPDTQYF. In DNA form, the CDR3 reads TGTGCCAGCAGCTTAAGCCTCGGGGGACTTCCAGATACGCAGTATTTT.

The rearrangement uses TRBV19 and TRBJ1-6; a weak D match, TRBD1 (5 bases). CDR3 length: 16 amino acids. Trimming left V 5 bases short and J 7 bases short, with 18 bases between. Germline loops: CDR1 LNHDA, CDR2 SQIVND (reference sequence). The CDR3 DNA is TGTGCCAGTAGTTATGACAGCCGTTATAGGAATTCACCCCTCCACTTT. It is translated as CASSYDSRYRNSPLHF.

This clone was observed a handful of times. The chain carries TRBV6-1 and TRBJ1-3, with TRBD1 matching over 8 bases. Germline V gene lookup returns CDR1 MNHNS and CDR2 SASEGT. The CDR3 contains 15 residues. V trimming: 2 bases; J trimming: 7 bases; junction bases outside the gene matches: 7. CDR3 nucleotide sequence: TGTGCCAGCAGTGAAACACCGGGACAGGCTAACACCATATATTTT. Amino acids: CASSETPGQANTIYF.

V gene TRBV27 combines with J gene TRBJ1-1; a possible D gene is TRBD1 (5 bases). The V gene lost 3 bases and the J gene lost 4 bases, with 9 bases spanning the gap. This CDR3 region has 13 residues. In germline, CDR1 is MNHEY, CDR2 SMNVEV (reference sequence). CDR3 DNA: TGTGCCAGCAGTTTCGGGGGGGTCACTGAAGCTTTCTTT. This codes for CASSFGGVTEAFF.